This T cell receptor (beta chain) emerged from a study of blood T cells in healthy people across ages. Study-wide results and caveats: Possibly, changes in expanded clonotypes were confounded because donor CMV status was unknown. Strongly correlated with naive T cell percentage was TCR beta diversity.

This CDR3 is 15 amino acids long. Per germline, CDR1 KGHSH and CDR2 LQKENI. Trimming stripped 4 bases from V and 6 bases from J, with 16 bases between. Points on this clonotype: Its antigen is unidentified.

A second about 7 to 11 cycle PCR used barcoded and J-beta primers. TCRdb independently ran MiXCR on the 5' RACE reads; one entry per CDR3 protein. The sample carries roughly 1,500,000 distinct CDR3 sequences, about 35% recorded once. The sample taken for sequencing was blood. This chain connects TRBV18 to TRBJ1-5; D might be TRBD1 (5 bases). The sequence came from a woman in her thirties in good health. In DNA, the CDR3 is TGTGCCAGCTCACTTGGGACGCAGGGCATTCAGCCCCAGCATTTT. This translates into CASSLGTQGIQPQHF.